These 28 T cell receptor beta chains originate from one sample sequenced in a study of T cells of healthy individuals. MiXCR, run by TCRdb on the 5' RACE reads, gives a single entry per CDR3 protein. The sample includes around 53,000 distinct CDR3 sequences, roughly 15% of them seen just once. Receptors were obtained from a human donor in good health.

This clonotype was recorded at least ten times. The V gene is TRBV30, the J gene TRBJ1-2; D might be TRBD1 (5 bases). There are 14 residues in the CDR3. Between the trimmed V and J ends, which lost 2 bases and 6 bases, there was a span of 16 bases. Germline V gene data show CDR1 as GTSNPN and CDR2 as SVGIG (reference sequence). CDR3 residues: CAWSFTQETHGYTF. For the CDR3, the DNA is TGTGCCTGGAGTTTCACACAGGAAACGCATGGCTACACCTTC.

This chain joins TRBV12-3 or TRBV12-4 and TRBJ2-5, with 10 bases matching TRBD2. The length of the CDR3 is 15 residues. V was clipped by 3 bases and J by 5 bases; unmatched bases: 6. The CDR3, as DNA: TGTGCCAGCAGTTTGGAGCGGGGGGGCCCCGAGACCCAGTACTTC. It yields the protein CASSLERGGPETQYF.

In its sample, this clonotype was seen a few times. CDR3 protein: CASSDVKSLEQYF. In nucleotides, the CDR3 is TGTGCCAGCAGTGATGTGAAGTCCCTCGAGCAGTACTTC. This sequence joins TRBV6-1 and TRBJ2-7; D not certain. V was clipped by 3 bases and J by 6 bases, with 12 bases between them. Germline-derived CDR1 and CDR2 are MNHNS and SASEGT. The CDR3 loop spans 13 amino acids.

Concerning this clonotype: Just one base apart from a much larger clone, this may be a read error. The V call is TRBV12-3 or TRBV12-4, the J call TRBJ1-1; D remains unclear. This CDR3 has 13 residues. Trimming shortened V by 5 bases and J by 1 base, and 8 bases separated the two germline ends. The CDR3 reads CASSPTTNTEAFF. The CDR3, as DNA: TGTGCCAGCAGTCCGACAACGAACACTGAAGCTTTCTTT.

This clonotype was detected a few times. V and J are TRBV2 and TRBJ1-6; D is ambiguous. The ends were cut back, 7 bases at V and 8 bases at J, with 12 bases in the middle. This CDR3 has 13 residues. Germline CDR1 reads SNHLY; CDR2 reads FYNNEI. This CDR3 is CASNKITDSPLHF. CDR3 in DNA: TGTGCCAGCAACAAAATCACCGATTCACCCCTCCACTTT.

Only a few counts were recorded for this clonotype. The genes are TRBV7-2 and TRBJ2-3; 10 nucleotides match TRBD2. This CDR3 spans 16 amino acids. The J segment lost 3 bases and the V segment lost 2 bases, leaving 5 bases of the junction unmatched. The germline gives CDR1 SGHTA, CDR2 FQGNSA. The CDR3 DNA reads as TGTGCCAGCAGCTTATTTGGACTAGCGGAGACAGATACGCAGTATTTT. This sequence encodes CASSLFGLAETDTQYF.

Concerning this clonotype itself: At one end, the junction sequence differs from germline, possibly due to a read error. The V and J genes are TRBV7-8 and TRBJ2-1; 7 bases are shared with TRBD1. This CDR3 has 15 amino acids. From germline, CDR1 is SGHVS and CDR2 FQNEAQ. Here the CDR3 reads CASSLETGPRNEQFF. CDR3 DNA sequence: TGTGCCAGCAGTTTAGAGACAGGGCCAAGGAATGAGCAGTTCTTC.

The rearrangement uses TRBV20-1 and TRBJ2-1; D is perhaps TRBD1 or TRBD2 (5 bases each). From germline, CDR1 is DFQATT and CDR2 SNEGSKA (reference sequence). CDR3 length equals 15 residues. Trimming removed 3 bases at V and 5 bases at J, with 17 bases between. DNA of the CDR3: TGCAGTGCTAGCGGTCTGAGGATGGGGGACAATGAGCAGTTCTTC. Translated, it gives CSASGLRMGDNEQFF.

There are many counts of this clonotype. The CDR3 DNA reads TGTGCCAGCAGCCCCCGGAGGGCCCTCAATGAGCAGTTCTTC. As protein: CASSPRRALNEQFF. The genes are TRBV6-2 or TRBV6-3 and TRBJ2-1, with a weak D call TRBD2 (6 bases). Trimming took 6 bases from V and 6 from J, leaving 15 bases between them. The CDR3 sequence is 14 residues long. Germline loops: CDR1 MNHEY, CDR2 SVGEGT.

Details on this clonotype: This could be a read error, since a much larger clone is one nucleotide away. CDR3 sequence (DNA): TGTGCCAGCAGCTTGACATGGCGAGGGAATCAGCCCCAGCATTTT. Encoded protein: CASSLTWRGNQPQHF. The chain recombines TRBV5-8 with TRBJ1-5; the D is unclear. The CDR3 is made up of 15 amino acids. The V end was cut by 1 base, the J end by 4 bases, with 12 bases between. CDR1 and CDR2 from the germline V gene are SGHTS and YDEGEE.

This clonotype was seen repeatedly, ten times or more. The chain recombines TRBV4-1 with TRBJ2-3; 12 nucleotides match TRBD2. Germline V gene lookup returns CDR1 MGHRA and CDR2 YSYEKL. J was trimmed by 5 bases and V by 5 bases; bases with no gene match: 5. The CDR3 extends over 15 amino acids. The CDR3, as DNA: TGCGCCAGCAGCTTATCGACTAGCGGGAGAGATACGCAGTATTTT. Protein product: CASSLSTSGRDTQYF.

This clonotype was found a few times. This chain connects TRBV2 to TRBJ2-7, with D uncertain. V was cut by 8 bases and J by 2 bases, with 16 bases left in between. Germline lookup yields CDR1 SNHLY and CDR2 FYNNEI. The CDR3 is made up of 14 amino acids. The CDR3 protein is CASASAKGTYEQYF. The CDR3 DNA follows: TGTGCCAGCGCGAGTGCGAAGGGAACCTACGAGCAGTACTTC.

This clonotype was detected ten times or more. The CDR3 loop reads CASSSGASGGRGTDTQYF. The DNA of the CDR3 is TGTGCCAGCAGCTCCGGGGCTAGCGGGGGGCGGGGCACAGATACGCAGTATTTT. V usage is TRBV7-8 and J usage is TRBJ2-3; 11 bases fit TRBD2. The V and J ends lost 4 bases and 1 base, in that order; junction bases with no gene match: 10. Germline CDR1 is SGHVS and CDR2 is FQNEAQ. The CDR3 contains 18 residues.

This clonotype was detected many times. This chain joins TRBV14 and TRBJ2-7; either TRBD1 or TRBD2 may supply D (6 bases each). Trimming removed 4 bases at V and 6 bases at J, with 13 bases between. The CDR3 contains 13 residues. Germline CDR1 SGHDN, CDR2 FVKESK. CDR3 nucleotides: TGTGCCAGCAGCCGACGGGGGCCGGCCGAGCAGTACTTC. The encoded protein is CASSRRGPAEQYF.

At least ten counts were recorded for this clonotype. CDR3 in amino acids: CSASDTSGGRDTQYF. CDR3 sequence (DNA): TGCAGTGCTAGCGACACTAGCGGGGGGAGGGATACGCAGTATTTT. This chain uses TRBV20-1 with TRBJ2-3; 12 bases agree with TRBD2. V shed 3 bases, J shed 6 bases, and the junction held 7 bases outside the gene matches. The length of the CDR3 is 15 residues. Germline assignment: CDR1 DFQATT and CDR2 SNEGSKA (reference sequence).

This clonotype was observed at least ten times. V gene TRBV27 combines with J gene TRBJ1-1, with D possibly TRBD1 on 6 matching bases. The ends were cut back, 6 bases at V and 5 bases at J, with 25 bases in the middle. CDR3 length: 17 amino acids. Germline CDR1 and CDR2: MNHEY and SMNVEV (reference sequence). The CDR3 DNA follows: TGTGCCAGCAGCCCCTGGGGGACACTTTCCTTGGGGACTGAAGCTTTCTTT. Its translation: CASSPWGTLSLGTEAFF.

The gene calls are TRBV4-1 and TRBJ2-7, with D possibly being TRBD1 (6 bases). The germline gives CDR1 MGHRA, CDR2 YSYEKL. V dropped 2 bases and J dropped 2 bases, with 16 bases sitting between them. The CDR3 totals 16 residues. The CDR3 sequence: CASSQTNSDRPYEQYF. In DNA form, the CDR3 reads TGCGCCAGCAGCCAAACCAACTCCGACAGGCCCTACGAGCAGTACTTC.

This clonotype has a handful of counts. The chain recombines TRBV5-6 with TRBJ2-3; a weak D match, TRBD2 (5 bases). Germline V lookup: CDR1 SGHDT, CDR2 YYEEEE. Trimming took off 2 bases at V and 2 bases at J, with 9 bases between the two ends. There are 14 residues in the CDR3. Here the CDR3 DNA reads TGTGCCAGCAGCTTCGGAGCGGACACAGATACGCAGTATTTT. Amino acid sequence: CASSFGADTDTQYF.

This clonotype was seen at least ten times. The genes are TRBV5-1 and TRBJ2-7; 9 bases match TRBD1. Per germline, CDR1 SGHRS and CDR2 YFSETQ. The V segment lost 2 bases and the J segment 0 bases; nucleotides outside the gene matches: 6. The CDR3 contains 16 residues. The CDR3 protein is CASSLTGTGSSYEQYF. The CDR3 DNA follows: TGCGCCAGCAGCTTAACCGGGACAGGGTCCTCCTACGAGCAGTACTTC. The full variable domain, its missing parts supplied by reference TRBV5-1 and TRBJ2-7, is KAGVTQTPRYLIKTRGQQVTLSCSPISGHRSVSWYQQTPGQGLQFLFEYFSETQRNKGNFPGRFSGRQFSNSRSEMNVSTLELGDSALYLCASSLTGTGSSYEQYFGPGTRLTVT.

Notes on this clonotype: This may arise from a read error, as a much more abundant clone is one base away. V gene TRBV20-1 combines with J gene TRBJ2-3; D may correspond to TRBD1 or TRBD2 (5 bases each). The CDR3 runs 10 residues. Trimming stripped 6 bases from V and 6 bases from J, with 7 bases between. Germline CDR1 is DFQATT and CDR2 is SNEGSKA (reference sequence). The CDR3 coding sequence is TGCAGTGCGTGGGGGGATACGCAGTATTTT. Residues: CSAWGDTQYF.

This clonotype was found many times. The genes are TRBV4-1 and TRBJ2-7; possibly TRBD1 for D (5 bases). The V gene's germline CDR1 is MGHRA and CDR2 YSYEKL. The length of the CDR3 is 15 residues. Trimming shortened V by 4 bases and J by 1 base, and 14 bases separated the two germline ends. The CDR3, as DNA: TGCGCCAGCAGCCCCGGTGACAGTCGATCCTACGAGCAGTACTTC. It translates to CASSPGDSRSYEQYF.

Remarks on this clonotype: A much larger clone lies a single base off, so this may be a read error. The chain combines TRBV7-2 with TRBJ2-1, with TRBD2 matching 12 bases. This CDR3 has 14 amino acids. CDR1 SGHTA and CDR2 FQGNSA come from the germline V gene. This CDR3 reads CDSSPLAGGGEQFF. CDR3 in DNA: TGTGACAGCAGCCCCCTAGCGGGAGGGGGTGAGCAGTTCTTC.

The chain uses TRBV5-6 and TRBJ2-5; no definite D call. The CDR3 has 13 amino acids. V gave up 0 bases and J gave up 5 bases, with 8 bases separating them. Germline CDR1 is SGHDT and CDR2 is YYEEEE. The CDR3 nucleotides are TGTGCCAGCAGCTTGGAACGGCGGGAGACCCAGTACTTC. This translates into CASSLERRETQYF. Full variable domain (missing parts from reference TRBV5-6 and TRBJ2-5): DAGVTQSPTHLIKTRGQQVTLRCSPKSGHDTVSWYQQALGQGPQFIFQYYEEEERQRGNFPDRFSGHQFPNYSSELNVNALLLGDSALYLCASSLERRETQYFGPGTRLLVL.

The sample holds a few counts of this clonotype. V gene TRBV19 combines with J gene TRBJ1-4; the match to TRBD1 covers 8 bases. After removal of 11 bases from V and 5 bases from J, the junction contained 7 bases not matched to a gene. Germline CDR1 LNHDA, CDR2 SQIVND (reference sequence). CDR3 length equals 13 residues. This chain's CDR3 is CAGWDRSNEKLFF. The CDR3 DNA follows: TGTGCCGGATGGGACAGGTCCAATGAAAAACTGTTTTTT.

Only a few counts were recorded for this clonotype. The gene calls are TRBV6-2 or TRBV6-3 and TRBJ2-3, with D possibly being TRBD1 or TRBD2 (5 bases each). CDR1 and CDR2 (germline): MNHEY, SVGEGT. The V gene lost 2 bases and the J gene lost 2 bases, with 8 bases spanning the gap. This CDR3 region has 14 residues. For the CDR3, the DNA is TGTGCCAGCAGTTACCTGGGGGACACAGATACGCAGTATTTT. It translates to CASSYLGDTDTQYF.

The V and J genes are TRBV6-1 and TRBJ2-3; D call uncertain. The CDR3 covers 11 residues. V was cut by 8 bases and J by 4 bases, with 7 bases left in between. The germline gives CDR1 MNHNS, CDR2 SASEGT. The CDR3 coding sequence is TGTGCCAGCCGCCTAGCAGATACGCAGTATTTT. As protein: CASRLADTQYF.

This clonotype turned up a few times. The chain employs TRBV5-1 and TRBJ1-2; possible D gene TRBD1, 5 bases. From germline, CDR1 is SGHRS and CDR2 YFSETQ. The CDR3 is 13 amino acids. The V gene lost 2 bases and the J gene lost 7 bases, with 12 bases spanning the gap. The CDR3 sequence: CASSLGATAGYTF. The CDR3 bases are TGCGCCAGCAGCTTAGGGGCCACGGCTGGCTACACCTTC.

The gene calls are TRBV12-2 and TRBJ1-4; the table calls TRBD1, which could not be checked here. TRBV12-2 is a known pseudogene. This CDR3 has 16 residues. CDR3 loop: CASRLDRGRINEKLFF. CDR3 DNA: TGTGCAAGTCGCTTAGACAGGGGTCGTATCAATGAAAAACTGTTTTTT.